This T cell receptor beta chain was sequenced in a study of T cells after yellow fever vaccination. Points from the study as a whole: Weaker in magnitude, the secondary response showed a faster peak on day 5 versus 15.

This CDR3 region has 15 residues. The V and J ends lost 1 base and 1 base respectively, with 9 bases between them. Germline V lookup: CDR1 MNHEY, CDR2 SMNVEV (reference sequence). This clonotype turned up a few times. The antigen remains unidentified. TCRdb re-called the 5' RACE reads with MiXCR, one entry per CDR3 protein. The data show 600,000 to 750,000 distinct CDR3 sequences, roughly 12% seen once. This sample comprised PBMCs, obtained on the day of the yellow fever booster vaccination. This TCR came from a man under 40 who received the YFV17D yellow fever vaccine. This chain joins TRBV27 and TRBJ2-3; TRBD2 is a possible D gene (5 bases). The DNA for the CDR3 is TGTGCCAGCAGTTTATGGGAGTCGGGCACAGATACGCAGTATTTT. This translates into CASSLWESGTDTQYF.